The rows below give T cell receptor beta chains drawn from one sample of a study of shared T cell receptors in the human thymus. Produced via immunoSEQ multiplex PCR; TCRdb's table is partial and in-frame only. The data hold 550,000 to 800,000 clones, with roughly 88% observed a single time. The same data also contributed to another study, on human thymus T cells.

The sample comprised thymocytes. These receptors were taken from a girl less than two years old with a congenital heart defect. The CDR3 runs from the conserved cysteine through the conserved F or W. Each record gives: V gene, J gene, CDR3 protein.

V: TRBV6-5
J: TRBJ2-7
CDR3: CATTGLYPYEQYF

V: TRBV6-5
J: TRBJ1-1
CDR3: CASSYSRGSTEAFF

V: TRBV6-5
J: TRBJ1-1
CDR3: CASSPLGRNTEAFF

V: TRBV6-4
J: TRBJ2-3
CDR3: CASSVGDRDTDTQYF

V: TRBV5-6
J: TRBJ1-2
CDR3: CASSRQGQIYGYTF

V: TRBV6-1
J: TRBJ2-5
CDR3: CASGKTGYQETQYF

V: TRBV6-5
J: TRBJ2-1
CDR3: CASRPSGGANEQFF

V: TRBV9
J: TRBJ1-3
CDR3: CASSVGVGGAGNTIYF

V: TRBV5-6
J: TRBJ1-3
CDR3: CASTLRVIHSGNTIYF

V: TRBV9
J: TRBJ2-2
CDR3: CASSVVSLDRGVLCTGELFF

V: TRBV19
J: TRBJ1-3
CDR3: CASSMGRGFSGNTIYF

V: TRBV10-1
J: TRBJ2-7
CDR3: CASTTGTGDHEQYF

V: TRBV19
J: TRBJ2-2
CDR3: CASSGSDTGELFF

V: TRBV7-9
J: TRBJ2-2
CDR3: CASSLGSSFAGELFF

V: TRBV5-1
J: TRBJ2-2
CDR3: CASSPRETPGTGVGAGELFF

V: TRBV13
J: TRBJ2-5
CDR3: CASSLGGGARETQYF

V: TRBV5-4
J: TRBJ1-2
CDR3: CASSLAGILRHTF

V: TRBV19
J: TRBJ1-2
CDR3: CASSQPGQGKGGYTF

V: TRBV6-6
J: TRBJ2-5
CDR3: CASSYYSLSETQYF

V: TRBV7-9
J: TRBJ2-2
CDR3: CASSETVGELFF

V: TRBV9
J: TRBJ2-3
CDR3: CASSADGVGPRGDTQYF

V: TRBV27
J: TRBJ1-5
CDR3: CASRHTGNSNQPQHF

V: TRBV11-2
J: TRBJ1-1
CDR3: CASSPRTGRGLYGAFF

V: TRBV2
J: TRBJ2-3
CDR3: CASSEAPWEDRGQTDTQYF

V: TRBV15
J: TRBJ2-1
CDR3: CATSRDAPSPYNEQFF

V: TRBV2
J: TRBJ1-1
CDR3: CAGTGGTEAFF

V: TRBV29-1
J: TRBJ1-2
CDR3: CSDRTASGMAF

V: TRBV7-9
J: TRBJ2-3
CDR3: CASSPSVGGGNTDTQYF

V: TRBV4-1
J: TRBJ2-3
CDR3: CASSQDRGQGGSTDTQYF

V: TRBV6-6
J: TRBJ1-2
CDR3: CASSYQQGSYGYTF

V: TRBV2
J: TRBJ1-6
CDR3: CASNLTRQGETLSLSYNSPLHF

V: TRBV9
J: TRBJ2-7
CDR3: CASSVGSFAQYEQYF

V: TRBV7-2
J: TRBJ1-6
CDR3: CASSLGQENSPLHF

V: TRBV7-4
J: TRBJ1-1
CDR3: CASSTRQGPNTEAFF

V: TRBV4-3
J: TRBJ2-5
CDR3: CASSQEFRTSGFRETQYF

V: TRBV9
J: TRBJ1-4
CDR3: CASSARDGGAVEKLFF

V: TRBV5-6
J: TRBJ2-2
CDR3: CASRFRAGGQGGELFF

V: TRBV25-1
J: TRBJ1-4
CDR3: CASTKVGDNEKLFF

V: TRBV20-1
J: TRBJ2-1
CDR3: CSARLGNEQFF

V: TRBV4-1
J: TRBJ1-2
CDR3: CASSQDPKPGGKIYGYTF

V: TRBV28
J: TRBJ2-1
CDR3: CASTRLGNEQFF

V: TRBV4-1
J: TRBJ2-1
CDR3: CASSQDSRLAAPEQFF

V: TRBV29-1
J: TRBJ1-1
CDR3: CSVGTGSILPGLNTEAFF

V: TRBV5-5
J: TRBJ2-2
CDR3: CASSLDRDTGELFF

V: TRBV4-3
J: TRBJ1-2
CDR3: CASSQDGPATGENGYTF

V: TRBV9
J: TRBJ2-5
CDR3: CASSGTLDGDQETQYF

V: TRBV5-1
J: TRBJ1-2
CDR3: CASSLGDRGAKLKYGYTF

V: TRBV10-3
J: TRBJ1-1
CDR3: CAISEDREYRGEAFF

V: TRBV5-1
J: TRBJ2-7
CDR3: CVSSPIATTNCYEQYF

V: TRBV27
J: TRBJ2-7
CDR3: CARSSLSFSYEQYF